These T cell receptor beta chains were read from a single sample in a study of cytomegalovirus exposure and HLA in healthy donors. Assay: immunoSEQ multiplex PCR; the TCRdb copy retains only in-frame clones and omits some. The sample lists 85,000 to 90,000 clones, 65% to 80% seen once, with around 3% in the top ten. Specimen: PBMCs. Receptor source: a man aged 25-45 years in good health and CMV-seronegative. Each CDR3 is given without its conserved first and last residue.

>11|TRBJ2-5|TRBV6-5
ASSRGQKETQY
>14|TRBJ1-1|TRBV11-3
ASSLGSGIHKTEAF
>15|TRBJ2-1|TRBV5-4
ASSFLQGANTYNEQF
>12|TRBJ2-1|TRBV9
ASSADGKGNEQF
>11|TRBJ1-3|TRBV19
ASSTDSGNTIY
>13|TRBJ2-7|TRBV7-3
ASSWTSGANYEQY
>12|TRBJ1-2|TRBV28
ASRRQGAVYGYT
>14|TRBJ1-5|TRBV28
ASSMDRPVGNQPQH
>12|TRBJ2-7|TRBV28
ASSPPTGSYEQY
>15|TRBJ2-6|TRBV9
ASSARTSSSGANVLT
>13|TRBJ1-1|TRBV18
ASSPRGAQNTEAF
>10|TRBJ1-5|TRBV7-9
ASSFGDQPQH
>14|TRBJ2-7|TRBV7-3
ASSPTQTLNTYEQY
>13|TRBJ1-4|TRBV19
ASSIGTGFREKLF
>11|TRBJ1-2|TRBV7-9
ASSLVTGGGYT
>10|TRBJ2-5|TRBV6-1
ASTQGGETQY
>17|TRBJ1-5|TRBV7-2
ASSTVRAAGRQSNQPQH
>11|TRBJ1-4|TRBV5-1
ASSLTGSEKLF
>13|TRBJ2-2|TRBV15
ATSRVKGLTGELF
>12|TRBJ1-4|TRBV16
ASSQSSFGEKLF
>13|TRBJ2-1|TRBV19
ASSIGTGIANEQF
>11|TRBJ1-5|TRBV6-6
ASRRGSGQPQH
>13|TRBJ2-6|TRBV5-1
ASSPIVAGANVLT
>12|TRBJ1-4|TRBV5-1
ASSLGQGDEKLF
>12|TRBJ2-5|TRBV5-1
ASSRAGGYETQY
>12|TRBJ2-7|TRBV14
ANSRDSVTYEQY